This T cell receptor (beta chain) was captured in a study of cytomegalovirus exposure and HLA in healthy donors. Whole-study context: Drawn from HLA-typed donors, 80 million to 100 million unique TCRs were held in an early data release. Study-wide results and caveats: The CMV antigen specificity of a few CMV-associated chains was confirmed through in vitro analysis. Per published accounts, TCR beta sequences correctly predicted the HLA-A and HLA-B alleles of most subjects. Reports described diagnosis of cytomegalovirus status by the classifier as highly specific and sensitive.

The CDR3 length is 17 residues. J lost 3 bases, V lost 4 bases, and 9 bases had no gene match. Germline CDR1 MDHEN, CDR2 SYDVKM. PCR used 60 Vbeta primers and 13 Jbeta primers. The data were produced by immunoSEQ multiplex PCR, yet TCRdb's version contains in-frame clones alone and is incomplete. The sample lists about 100,000 clones, 84% seen once, with around 1.2% in the top ten. On this clone itself: Antigen: not known.

V is TRBV28 and J is TRBJ1-3; 10 positions agree with TRBD1. The receptor's source is a woman under 30 in good health and CMV-seronegative. Input material: PBMCs. CDR3 sequence reads: CASSSRTGGFYGNTIYF. CDR3 coding DNA: TGTGCCAGCAGTTCCCGGACAGGGGGTTTTTATGGAAACACCATATATTTT.